A selection of T cell receptor beta chains follows, all from one sample in a study of CD8 T cells in ankylosing spondylitis. One entry per CDR3 protein, called by TCRdb with MiXCR from the 5' RACE reads. The data hold approximately 140,000 distinct CDR3 sequences, with roughly 8.8% observed a single time. The sample comprised blood, either unsorted or a sorted T cell fraction (not recorded which). The receptor source for this set is a male donor with ankylosing spondylitis or in good health (not recorded which). The CDR3 runs from the conserved cysteine through the conserved F or W. The D gene is left open where the match is weak. Size is omitted from some rows. Given values are once, few, many or a class for expanded clones.

j_call d_call cdr3_length clone_size v_call cdr3_aa cdr3_nt
TRBJ2-1 TRBD2 15 many TRBV2 CASSGGSRSYNEQFF TGTGCCAGCAGTGGCGGGAGTAGGTCCTACAATGAGCAGTTCTTC
TRBJ2-1 NA 15 few TRBV20-1 CSAPDGGSSYNEQFF TGCAGTGCCCCCGATGGGGGAAGCTCCTACAATGAGCAGTTCTTC
TRBJ1-2 TRBD1 15 few TRBV7-2 CASSGWDRSLYGYTF TGTGCCAGCAGCGGATGGGACAGGTCCCTCTATGGCTACACCTTC
TRBJ2-7 TRBD2 16 few TRBV5-1 CASSPGSSGRAYEQYF TGCGCCAGCAGTCCGGGCTCTAGCGGGAGGGCCTACGAGCAGTACTTC
TRBJ1-4 TRBD1 14 NA TRBV4-3 CASSRTGLNEKLFF TGCGCCAGCAGCCGGACAGGGCTGAATGAAAAACTGTTTTTT
TRBJ1-2 NA 12 few TRBV20-1 CSAQLITTGYTF TGCAGTGCTCAACTCATAACCACTGGCTACACCTTC
TRBJ2-1 TRBD2 16 many TRBV20-1 CSARGRGGRSYNEQFF TGCAGTGCTAGGGGCCGGGGCGGGAGGTCGTACAATGAGCAGTTCTTC
TRBJ2-2 NA 13 many TRBV7-2 CASSLVHTGELFF TGTGCCAGCAGCTTAGTCCACACCGGGGAGCTGTTTTTT
TRBJ2-5 NA 15 few TRBV6-5 CASSYPGASTKTQYF TGTGCCAGCAGTTACCCGGGAGCGAGTACAAAGACCCAGTACTTC
TRBJ2-3 TRBD2 18 many TRBV12-3/TRBV12-4 CASSPQPSGNIATDTQYF TGTGCCAGCAGTCCCCAGCCCAGCGGGAATATCGCAACAGATACGCAGTATTTT
TRBJ2-7 NA 14 many TRBV12-3/TRBV12-4 CASGFGGTSYEQYF TGTGCCAGCGGGTTTGGAGGGACGTCCTACGAGCAGTACTTC
TRBJ2-1 NA 14 many TRBV7-2 CASTPPGVRNEQFF TGTGCCAGCACCCCCCCAGGAGTGAGGAATGAGCAGTTCTTC
TRBJ1-1 NA 14 many TRBV7-2 CASSSRAFSTEAFF TGTGCCAGCAGCTCCCGGGCGTTCAGCACTGAAGCTTTCTTT
TRBJ2-5 NA 15 NA TRBV6-2/TRBV6-3 CASSYMASYEETQYF TGTGCCAGCAGTTACATGGCCAGCTATGAAGAGACCCAGTACTTC
TRBJ2-2 NA 14 many TRBV2 CASSARETTGELFF TGTGCCAGCAGTGCACGGGAGACCACCGGGGAGCTGTTTTTT
TRBJ2-1 TRBD2 12 NA TRBV2 CASRTNPGLAFF TGTGCCAGCAGAACTAATCCGGGACTAGCTTTCTTC
TRBJ2-7 NA 14 few TRBV7-3 CASSPTSSRDEQYF TGTGCCAGCAGCCCCACTAGTAGCCGCGACGAGCAGTACTTC
TRBJ2-7 NA 14 many TRBV7-2 CASSFNGGLEEQYF TGTGCCAGCAGCTTTAACGGGGGCTTGGAGGAGCAGTACTTC
TRBJ2-2 NA 16 many TRBV11-2 CASSSLGKTLPGELFF TGTGCCAGCAGCTCTCTGGGGAAAACCTTACCCGGGGAGCTGTTTTTT
TRBJ2-7 TRBD2 16 few TRBV7-8 CASSFSTSGNSYEQYF TGTGCCAGCAGCTTTTCAACTAGCGGCAACTCCTACGAGCAGTACTTC
TRBJ2-1 TRBD2 16 many TRBV7-9 CASSPGTSGEYNEQFF TGTGCCAGCAGCCCGGGGACTAGCGGAGAATACAATGAGCAGTTCTTC
TRBJ2-2 TRBD2 16 NA TRBV7-3 CASSLGLAGVTGELFF TGTGCCAGCAGCTTAGGCCTAGCGGGAGTGACCGGTGAGCTGTTTTTT
TRBJ2-3 NA 14 NA TRBV12-3/TRBV12-4 CASRLAQITDTQYF TGTGCCAGCAGGCTAGCGCAGATCACAGATACGCAGTATTTT
TRBJ2-1 TRBD2 17 NA TRBV7-2 CASSLGLAGGWYNEQFF TGTGCCAGCAGCTTAGGGCTAGCGGGAGGGTGGTACAATGAGCAGTTCTTC
TRBJ2-3 TRBD2 17 few TRBV11-2 CASSPDSSGRSTDTQYF TGTGCCAGCAGCCCAGATTCTAGCGGGAGGAGCACAGATACGCAGTATTTT
TRBJ2-7 NA 13 many TRBV5-6 CASSFLQGNEQYF TGTGCCAGCAGTTTCCTCCAGGGGAACGAGCAGTACTTC
TRBJ1-1 TRBD1 13 NA TRBV20-1 CSAPRQGNTEAFF TGCAGTGCGCCGAGACAGGGGAACACTGAAGCTTTCTTT
TRBJ1-4 NA 15 NA TRBV5-1 CASSVGTHGQEKLFF TGCGCCAGCAGCGTGGGGACACATGGACAGGAAAAACTGTTTTTT
TRBJ2-3 TRBD2 17 many TRBV11-2 CASSLRGSTSLSDTQYF TGTGCCAGCAGCTTACGGGGCTCGACTAGCTTATCAGATACGCAGTATTTT
TRBJ2-7 TRBD1 15 many TRBV6-5 CASSYSPGQWYEQYF TGTGCCAGCAGTTACTCCCCGGGACAGTGGTACGAGCAGTACTTC
TRBJ2-3 NA 13 many TRBV29-1 CSVELASTDTQYF TGCAGCGTTGAACTGGCTAGCACAGATACGCAGTATTTT
TRBJ2-1 TRBD2 15 few TRBV28 CASSPGLAGNNEQFF TGTGCCAGCAGCCCGGGACTAGCGGGAAACAATGAGCAGTTCTTC
TRBJ2-7 TRBD1 15 many TRBV18 CASSPRGPTENEQYF TGTGCCAGCTCACCGAGGGGGCCTACAGAAAACGAGCAGTACTTC
TRBJ2-1 TRBD2 16 many TRBV9 CASSYRPETSETEQFF TGTGCCAGCAGCTATCGACCCGAGACTAGCGAGACTGAGCAGTTCTTC
TRBJ2-7 NA 14 few TRBV4-2 CASSQASTSYEQYF TGTGCCAGCAGCCAAGCATCGACCTCCTACGAGCAGTACTTC
TRBJ1-1 NA 12 few TRBV29-1 CSVAWLSTEAFF TGCAGCGTCGCTTGGTTGAGCACTGAAGCTTTCTTT
TRBJ2-1 NA 13 many TRBV12-3/TRBV12-4 CASTRDTTFSQFF TGTGCCAGCACGCGGGACACTACCTTCTCGCAGTTCTTC
TRBJ2-3 NA 15 NA TRBV7-2 CASSATRAPTDTQYF TGTGCCAGCAGCGCAACGAGGGCACCCACAGATACGCAGTATTTT
TRBJ1-1 TRBD1 14 many TRBV7-2 CASSADRVRTEAFF TGTGCCAGCAGCGCGGACAGGGTGAGGACTGAAGCTTTCTTT
TRBJ2-1 TRBD2 16 NA TRBV7-9 CASSLLGTSVYNEQFF TGTGCCAGCAGCTTACTAGGGACTAGCGTGTACAATGAGCAGTTCTTC
TRBJ2-6 NA 18 many TRBV6-5 CASSYGGFLSSGANVLTF TGTGCCAGCAGTTATGGGGGCTTCCTTTCCTCTGGGGCCAACGTCCTGACTTTC
TRBJ1-4 NA 16 few TRBV6-2/TRBV6-3 CASSRAWGADNEKLFF TGTGCCAGCAGTCGTGCTTGGGGAGCCGATAATGAAAAACTGTTTTTT
TRBJ1-6 NA 16 many TRBV27 CASRYRESSYNSPLHF TGTGCCAGCAGATACAGGGAAAGCTCCTATAATTCACCCCTCCACTTT
TRBJ2-1 NA 15 few TRBV4-1 CASSQVQGAYNEQFF TGCGCCAGCAGCCAAGTTCAGGGTGCCTACAATGAGCAGTTCTTC
TRBJ2-7 TRBD2 13 many TRBV7-9 CASSWGLADEQYF TGTGCCAGCAGCTGGGGACTAGCTGACGAGCAGTACTTC
TRBJ1-4 NA 17 NA TRBV12-3/TRBV12-4 CASSFGQSPAPNEKLFF TGTGCCAGCAGTTTCGGGCAGTCCCCAGCTCCTAATGAAAAACTGTTTTTT
TRBJ2-5 NA 14 NA TRBV7-2 CASSLPGTGETQYF TGTGCCAGCAGCTTACCCGGGACGGGAGAGACCCAGTACTTC
TRBJ2-7 TRBD2 14 many TRBV29-1 CSVETSGSSYEQYF TGCAGCGTGGAAACTAGCGGGAGCTCCTACGAGCAGTACTTC
TRBJ1-2 NA 16 many TRBV7-2 CASSLDWGGANYGYTF TGTGCCAGCAGCTTAGATTGGGGCGGCGCTAACTATGGCTACACCTTC
TRBJ2-7 TRBD2 16 NA TRBV4-3 CASSQASSGRAYEQYF TGCGCCAGCAGCCAAGCATCTAGCGGGAGGGCCTACGAGCAGTACTTC